What follows are 10 T cell receptor beta chains derived from one specimen sequenced in a study of blood T cells in healthy people across ages. A sample-barcoded 5' primer and a J-beta primer mix were used in a second PCR of roughly 7 to 11 cycles. In TCRdb, the 5' RACE reads were re-called with MiXCR into one record per CDR3 protein. The table lists hundreds of thousands of distinct CDR3 sequences, under 30% of them singletons. Another study also made use of these data, one on T cells of mothers and their children.

The sample consisted of blood. These receptors were taken from a boy between 10 and 17 years old in good health.

V usage is TRBV25-1 and J usage is TRBJ2-2, with 9 bases identical to TRBD2. This CDR3 comprises 15 residues. The germline gives CDR1 MGHDK, CDR2 SYGVNS. Losses at the gene ends were 4 bases for V and 4 bases for J; bases not matched to a gene: 4. CDR3 DNA sequence: TGTGCCAGCAGTGGGTCTAGCGGGGTCACCGGGGAGCTGTTTTTT. This translates into CASSGSSGVTGELFF.

This clonotype was found a few times. J is TRBJ2-4 and V is TRBV15; unclear D gene. This CDR3 spans 17 amino acids. Germline V gene lookup returns CDR1 LNHNV and CDR2 YYDKDF (reference sequence). Trimming removed 1 base at V and 0 bases at J, with 13 bases between. The CDR3 coding sequence is TGTGCCACCAGCAGAGGAGGAATTGAACTAGCCAAAAACATTCAGTACTTC. Protein sequence: CATSRGGIELAKNIQYF.

This clonotype was detected many times. This rearrangement joins TRBV12-3 or TRBV12-4 to TRBJ2-5; no clear D gene. V was shortened by 3 bases and J by 5 bases, with 10 bases between the two germline ends. The CDR3 runs to 13 residues. CDR3 nucleotide sequence: TGTGCCAGCAGTTTTAGAGGAGTTGAGACCCAGTACTTC. Encoded protein: CASSFRGVETQYF.

The chain combines TRBV4-1 with TRBJ1-1; 10 bases are a match to TRBD1. CDR1 is MGHRA, CDR2 YSYEKL, per germline. This CDR3 has 14 amino acids. The J segment lost 6 bases and the V segment lost 4 bases, leaving 5 bases of the junction unmatched. CDR3 sequence (DNA): TGCGCCAGCAGCCCGGGACAGGGGTACCCTGAAGCTTTCTTT. This sequence encodes CASSPGQGYPEAFF.

The chain links TRBV2 to TRBJ1-1; D is unclear. The length of the CDR3 is 14 residues. The ends were cut back, 6 bases at V and 3 bases at J, with 14 bases in the middle. Germline loops: CDR1 SNHLY, CDR2 FYNNEI. CDR3 nucleotide sequence: TGTGCCAGCAGAGGCCCGGCAGGTCACACTGAAGCTTTCTTT. It yields the protein CASRGPAGHTEAFF.

Details on this clonotype: Lacking the conserved final phenylalanine or tryptophan, this CDR3 likely reflects a read error. The chain employs TRBV9 and TRBJ2-1; D is uncertain. In germline, CDR1 is SGDLS, CDR2 YYNGEE. V was pared by 0 bases and J by 0 bases, with 4 bases between. This CDR3 is built from 14 residues. CDR3: CASSVASSYNEQFL. CDR3 coding DNA: TGTGCCAGCAGCGTAGCGAGCTCCTACAATGAGCAGTTCCTC.

The chain recombines TRBV3-1 with TRBJ2-5, with a weak D call TRBD2 (5 bases). The end of the DNA is better explained by TRBJ2-7, so the J call may be wrong. The CDR3 is 14 amino acids. Germline-derived CDR1 and CDR2 are LGHDT and YNNKEL (reference sequence). The CDR3 reads CASSQALWSGEQYF. For the CDR3, the DNA is TGTGCCAGCAGCCAAGCCCTCTGGAGCGGCGAGCAGTACTTC.

The J gene is TRBJ2-7, the V gene TRBV15, with D possibly TRBD2 on 5 matching bases. CDR1 is LNHNV, CDR2 YYDKDF, per germline (reference sequence). The length of the CDR3 is 16 residues. The V end lost 0 bases, the J end lost 7 bases, and 19 bases lay between the germline ends. The CDR3 region has the DNA TGTGCCACCAGCAGAGATCGGGAACAGACCCCTGGAGAGCAGTACTTC. Its protein is CATSRDREQTPGEQYF.

This clonotype was seen only a few times. The chain links TRBV3-1 to TRBJ2-7; D may be TRBD2 (6 bases). This CDR3 is 17 amino acids long. V was shortened by 1 base and J by 1 base, with 17 bases between the two germline ends. In germline, CDR1 is LGHDT, CDR2 YNNKEL (reference sequence). CDR3 loop: CASSQAGEVDRSYEQYF. The CDR3 region has the DNA TGTGCCAGCAGCCAAGCGGGAGAGGTAGATCGTTCCTACGAGCAGTACTTC.

The chain uses TRBV6-4 and TRBJ2-2, with unresolved D. With 4 bases removed from V and 0 bases from J, the gap between germline ends came to 12 bases. This CDR3 spans 16 amino acids. Germline CDR1 MRHNA, CDR2 SNTAGT. CDR3 region: CASSARGRSNTGELFF. The CDR3 region has the DNA TGTGCCAGCAGTGCCCGAGGTAGATCGAACACCGGGGAGCTGTTTTTT.